What follows are 17 T cell receptor beta chains derived from one specimen sequenced in a study of T cells in Graves' hyperthyroidism and ophthalmopathy. RNA transcripts were the template for amplifying TCR beta CDR3 regions. First-round RT-PCR targeting the TCR CDR3 was performed with the HTBI primer set. TCRdb used MiXCR to reprocess the multiplex PCR reads, holding one entry per CDR3 protein. In the table there are 700,000 or so distinct CDR3 sequences, approximately 16% of which are singletons. Sequenced material: blood. Receptors originate from a man younger than 35 with Graves' hyperthyroidism.

The chain uses TRBV7-2 and TRBJ2-1; 8 bases align to TRBD1. This CDR3 is built from 15 residues. J was trimmed by 8 bases and V by 6 bases; bases with no gene match: 12. Germline lookup yields CDR1 SGHTA and CDR2 FQGNSA. The CDR3, as DNA: TGTGCCAGCAGGCTGGAGACAGGGGAACCCCATGAGCAGTTCTTC. This translates into CASRLETGEPHEQFF.

This clonotype was observed a few times. The V call is TRBV20-1, the J call TRBJ1-4, with D unresolved. V lost 1 base to trimming and J lost 12 bases, with 9 bases between them. The CDR3 is 11 residues long. Germline V gene lookup returns CDR1 DFQATT and CDR2 SNEGSKA (reference sequence). CDR3 DNA: TGCAGTGCTAGAGCAGGTGCGGAACTGTTTTTT. Protein sequence: CSARAGAELFF.

The chain has TRBV7-9 and TRBJ1-1; maybe TRBD1 (6 bases). CDR3 length equals 15 residues. CDR1 and CDR2 from the germline V gene are SEHNR and FQNEAQ (reference sequence). The ends were cut back, 5 bases at V and 0 bases at J, with 13 bases in the middle. CDR3 in amino acids: CASSAKDRVNTEAFF. The CDR3 DNA follows: TGTGCCAGCAGCGCTAAGGACAGAGTGAACACTGAAGCTTTCTTT.

This clonotype has just a few counts. The V gene is TRBV12-3 or TRBV12-4, the J gene TRBJ2-1, with D perhaps being TRBD1 or TRBD2 (5 bases each). The V and J ends lost 4 bases and 0 bases respectively, with 19 bases between them. The CDR3 totals 18 residues. Here the CDR3 reads CASSSTNDGARSYNEQFF. In nucleotides, the CDR3 is TGTGCCAGCAGTTCCACCAACGACGGGGCCCGCTCCTACAATGAGCAGTTCTTC.

This clonotype was detected ten times or more. V gene TRBV2 combines with J gene TRBJ1-1; D ambiguous. Trimming took 6 bases from V and 6 from J, leaving 8 bases between them. The CDR3 runs to 11 residues. CDR1 and CDR2 from the germline V gene are SNHLY and FYNNEI. This CDR3 reads CASRRVAEAFF. The CDR3 bases are TGTGCCAGCAGGAGGGTGGCTGAAGCTTTCTTT.

The chain joins TRBV19 to TRBJ2-1, with 8 bases that match TRBD1. CDR1 and CDR2 from the germline V gene are LNHDA and SQIVND (reference sequence). The trim removed 5 bases at V and 8 bases at J, leaving 23 bases unmatched. The length of the CDR3 is 19 residues. The DNA of the CDR3 is TGTGCCAGTAGTCTCAGGACAGGGAGAGGGCACCTGGCGGACGATGAGCAGTTCTTC. Translating gives CASSLRTGRGHLADDEQFF.

This clonotype has just a few counts. The chain has TRBV20-1 and TRBJ1-2; D remains ambiguous. Between the trimmed V and J ends, which lost 6 bases and 2 bases, there was a span of 10 bases. The germline gives CDR1 DFQATT, CDR2 SNEGSKA (reference sequence). This CDR3 has 12 amino acids. CDR3 residues: CSARRGNYGYTF. DNA for the CDR3: TGCAGTGCCCGACGGGGAAACTATGGCTACACCTTC.

The chain recombines TRBV20-1 with TRBJ1-5, with 9 bases that match TRBD1. The germline gives CDR1 DFQATT, CDR2 SNEGSKA (reference sequence). J lost 5 bases, V lost 5 bases, and 7 bases had no gene match. The CDR3 has 14 residues. The CDR3 here is CSADTGGPDQPQHF. CDR3 bases: TGCAGTGCTGATACAGGGGGCCCCGATCAGCCCCAGCATTTT.

This chain joins TRBV6-6 and TRBJ2-2; 7 positions match TRBD1. Germline V gene lookup returns CDR1 MNHNY and CDR2 SVGAGI (reference sequence). CDR3 length: 16 residues. V dropped 0 bases and J dropped 6; count of bases not matched to a gene: 7. In DNA form, the CDR3 reads TGTGCCAGCAGTTACTCTTATAGGGGGCAGGCCGGGGAGCTGTTTTTT. It codes for CASSYSYRGQAGELFF.

Only a few counts were recorded for this clonotype. The genes are TRBV6-1 and TRBJ2-5, with 12 bases fitting TRBD2. V lost 5 bases and J lost 4; bases outside the gene matches: 5. This CDR3 spans 15 amino acids. CDR1 is MNHNS and CDR2 is SASEGT in the germline V gene. The CDR3 DNA sequence: TGTGCCAGCAGTCGACTAGCGGGAGTAGGAGAGACCCAGTACTTC. Residues: CASSRLAGVGETQYF.

The chain has TRBV6-2 or TRBV6-3 and TRBJ2-1; 7 bases map to TRBD1. The CDR3 length is 16 residues. Germline V gene data show CDR1 as MNHEY and CDR2 as SVGEGT. The trim removed 5 bases at V and 4 bases at J, leaving 11 bases unmatched. The DNA of the CDR3 is TGTGCCAGCAGTCAACCCGGGACAGCAAGTTACAATGAGCAGTTCTTC. This encodes CASSQPGTASYNEQFF.

The chain carries TRBV12-5 and TRBJ1-2; D is possibly TRBD1 (6 bases). There are 16 residues in the CDR3. Germline lookup yields CDR1 LGHNT and CDR2 FRNRAP. Trimming removed 1 base at V and 8 bases at J, with 20 bases between. The CDR3 DNA sequence: TGTGCTAGTGGTTTGGCTACAGGGAGTCCGGCGGGGGGCTACACCTTC. Amino acids: CASGLATGSPAGGYTF.

As for this clonotype: The junction differs from germline at one of its ends, possibly a read error. V and J are TRBV7-8 and TRBJ2-7; 11 bases line up with TRBD1. The CDR3 has 15 residues. Germline V lookup: CDR1 SGHVS, CDR2 FQNEAQ. The CDR3 sequence is CASSSGTGGAYEQCF. CDR3 DNA: TGTGCCAGCAGCTCAGGGACAGGGGGGGCCTACGAGCAGTGCTTC.

This clonotype was seen a handful of times. The chain has TRBV6-5 and TRBJ2-2, with 7 bases matching TRBD1. Germline V gives CDR1 MNHEY, CDR2 SVGAGI. V lost 8 bases, J lost 0 bases, and 12 bases stayed unmatched. The CDR3 is made up of 17 amino acids. Here the CDR3 reads CASLRQGRFANTGELFF. CDR3 nucleotides: TGTGCCAGCCTGCGACAGGGCCGTTTCGCGAACACCGGGGAGCTGTTTTTT.

There are many counts of this clonotype. This sequence joins TRBV28 and TRBJ2-1; TRBD2 matches 7 bases. This CDR3 comprises 15 residues. V lost 6 bases and J lost 5; bases outside the gene matches: 10. Germline loops: CDR1 MDHEN, CDR2 SYDVKM. The CDR3, as DNA: TGTGCCAGCAGCCCAGCTAGCGGCAAGCACAATGAGCAGTTCTTC. It translates to CASSPASGKHNEQFF.

V usage is TRBV11-2 and J usage is TRBJ2-7; 10 positions agree with TRBD2. Germline lookup yields CDR1 SGHAT and CDR2 FQNNGV. The length of the CDR3 is 16 residues. With 5 bases clipped from V and 2 bases from J, the junction kept 9 bases outside the gene matches. The DNA of the CDR3 is TGTGCCAGCAGCCCCTCCTTTAGCGGGAGGACCTACGAGCAGTACTTC. The encoded protein is CASSPSFSGRTYEQYF.

This clonotype has more than one count but fewer than ten. The V call is TRBV28, the J call TRBJ2-2, with 9 positions matching TRBD1. The V gene end was trimmed by 5 bases and the J gene end by 6 bases; junction bases not matched to a gene: 7. The CDR3 loop spans 15 amino acids. Germline CDR1 is MDHEN and CDR2 is SYDVKM. The CDR3 here is CASSPHRGQAGELFF. CDR3 nucleotide sequence: TGTGCCAGCAGTCCTCACAGGGGGCAGGCCGGGGAGCTGTTTTTT.